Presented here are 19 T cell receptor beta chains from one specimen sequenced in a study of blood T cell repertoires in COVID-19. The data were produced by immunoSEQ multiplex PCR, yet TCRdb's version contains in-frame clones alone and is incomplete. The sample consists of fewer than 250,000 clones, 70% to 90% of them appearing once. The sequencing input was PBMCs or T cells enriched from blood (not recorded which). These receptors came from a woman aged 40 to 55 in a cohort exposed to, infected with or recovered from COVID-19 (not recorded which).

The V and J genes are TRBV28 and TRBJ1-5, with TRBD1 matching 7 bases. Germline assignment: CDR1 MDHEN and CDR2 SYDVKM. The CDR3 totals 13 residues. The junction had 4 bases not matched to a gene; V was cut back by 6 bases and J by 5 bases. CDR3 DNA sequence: TGTGCCAGCAGGTCCACAGGGGATCAGCCCCAGCATTTT. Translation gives CASRSTGDQPQHF. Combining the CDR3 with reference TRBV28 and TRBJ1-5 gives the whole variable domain DVKVTQSSRYLVKRTGEKVFLECVQDMDHENMFWYRQDPGLGLRLIYFSYDVKMKEKGDIPEGYSVSREKKERFSLILESASTNQTSMYLCASRSTGDQPQHFGDGTRLSIL.

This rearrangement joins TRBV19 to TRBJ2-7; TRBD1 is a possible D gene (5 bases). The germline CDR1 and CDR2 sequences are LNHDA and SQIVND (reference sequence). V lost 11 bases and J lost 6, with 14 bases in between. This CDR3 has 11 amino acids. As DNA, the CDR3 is TGTGCCGTAGGGGCAAGAGGCGAGCAGTACTTC. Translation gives CAVGARGEQYF.

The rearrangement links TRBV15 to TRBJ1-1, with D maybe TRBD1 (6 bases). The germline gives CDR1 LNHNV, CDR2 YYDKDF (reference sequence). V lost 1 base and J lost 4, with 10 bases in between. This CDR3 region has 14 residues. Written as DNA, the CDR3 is TGTGCCACCAGCAGAGCTGCGGACAGCACTGAAGCTTTCTTT. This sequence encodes CATSRAADSTEAFF.

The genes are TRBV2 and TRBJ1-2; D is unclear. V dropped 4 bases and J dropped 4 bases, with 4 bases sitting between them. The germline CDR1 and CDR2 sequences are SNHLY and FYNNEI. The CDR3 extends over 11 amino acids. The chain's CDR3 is CASSGLYGYTF. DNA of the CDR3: TGTGCCAGCAGTGGACTCTATGGCTACACCTTC.

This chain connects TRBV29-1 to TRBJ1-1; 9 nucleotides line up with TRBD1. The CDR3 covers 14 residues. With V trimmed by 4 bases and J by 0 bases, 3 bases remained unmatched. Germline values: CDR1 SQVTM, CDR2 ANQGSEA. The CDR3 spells CSVVGDRVNTEAFF. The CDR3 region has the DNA TGCAGCGTTGTCGGGGACAGGGTGAACACTGAAGCTTTCTTT.

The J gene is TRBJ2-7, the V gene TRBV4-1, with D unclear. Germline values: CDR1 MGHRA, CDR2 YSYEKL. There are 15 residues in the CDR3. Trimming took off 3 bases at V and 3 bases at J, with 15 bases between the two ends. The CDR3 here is CASSHPGGRIYEQYF. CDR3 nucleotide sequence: TGCGCCAGCAGCCACCCTGGCGGCCGCATCTACGAGCAGTACTTC.

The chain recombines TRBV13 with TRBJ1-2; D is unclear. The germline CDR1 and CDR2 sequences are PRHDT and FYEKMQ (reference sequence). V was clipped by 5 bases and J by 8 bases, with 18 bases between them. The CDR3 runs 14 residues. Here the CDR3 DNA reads TGTGCCAGCAGCACACTATCCGGGAGTCGCGGCTACACCTTC. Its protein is CASSTLSGSRGYTF.

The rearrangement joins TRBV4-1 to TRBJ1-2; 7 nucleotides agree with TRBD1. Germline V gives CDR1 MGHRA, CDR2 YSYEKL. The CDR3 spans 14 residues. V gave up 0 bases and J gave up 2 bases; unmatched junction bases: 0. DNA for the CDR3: TGCGCCAGCAGCCAAGAGGACAGGAACTATGGCTACACCTTC. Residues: CASSQEDRNYGYTF.

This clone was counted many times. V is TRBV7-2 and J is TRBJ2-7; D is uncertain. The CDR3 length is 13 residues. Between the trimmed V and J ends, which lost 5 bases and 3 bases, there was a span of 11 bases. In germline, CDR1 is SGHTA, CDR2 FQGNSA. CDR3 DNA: TGTGCCAGCAGCACCAGCGTCGTCTACGAGCAGTACTTC. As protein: CASSTSVVYEQYF.

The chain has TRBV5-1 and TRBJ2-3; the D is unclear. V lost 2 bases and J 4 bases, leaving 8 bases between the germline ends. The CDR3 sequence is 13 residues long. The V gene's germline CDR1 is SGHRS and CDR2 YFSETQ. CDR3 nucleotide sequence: TGCGCCAGCAGCTTCCTAGGAGCAGATACGCAGTATTTT. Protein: CASSFLGADTQYF.

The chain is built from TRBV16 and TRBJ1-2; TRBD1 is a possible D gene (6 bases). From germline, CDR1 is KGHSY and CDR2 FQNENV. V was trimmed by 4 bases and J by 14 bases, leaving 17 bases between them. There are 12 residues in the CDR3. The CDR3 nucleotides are TGTGCCAGCAGCCCAGACAGGCTCCTACGTACCTTC. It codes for CASSPDRLLRTF.

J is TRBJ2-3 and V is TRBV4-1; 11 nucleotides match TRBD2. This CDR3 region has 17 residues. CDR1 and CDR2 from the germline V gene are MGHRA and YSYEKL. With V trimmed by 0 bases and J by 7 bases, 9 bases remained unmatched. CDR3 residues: CASSQDQASGGRYTQYF. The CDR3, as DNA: TGCGCCAGCAGCCAAGATCAGGCTAGCGGGGGGAGGTATACGCAGTATTTT.

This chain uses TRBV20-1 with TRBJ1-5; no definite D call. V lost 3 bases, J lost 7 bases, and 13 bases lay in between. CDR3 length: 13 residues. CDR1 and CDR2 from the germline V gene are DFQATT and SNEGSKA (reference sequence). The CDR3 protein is CSASSGHFQPQHF. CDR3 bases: TGCAGTGCTAGTTCTGGGCATTTCCAGCCCCAGCATTTT.

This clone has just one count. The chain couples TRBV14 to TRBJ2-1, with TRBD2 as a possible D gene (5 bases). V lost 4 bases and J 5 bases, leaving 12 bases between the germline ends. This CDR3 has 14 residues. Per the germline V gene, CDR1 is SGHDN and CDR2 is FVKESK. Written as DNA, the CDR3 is TGTGCCAGCAGCCCCTATAGCGAACACAATGAGCAGTTCTTC. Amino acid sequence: CASSPYSEHNEQFF.

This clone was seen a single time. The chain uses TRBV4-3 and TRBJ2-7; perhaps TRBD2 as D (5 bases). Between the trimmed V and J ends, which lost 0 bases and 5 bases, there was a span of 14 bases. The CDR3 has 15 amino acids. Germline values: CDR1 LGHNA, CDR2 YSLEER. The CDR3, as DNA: TGCGCCAGCAGCCAAGATCATTTTGGAGGAAACGAGCAGTACTTC. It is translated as CASSQDHFGGNEQYF.

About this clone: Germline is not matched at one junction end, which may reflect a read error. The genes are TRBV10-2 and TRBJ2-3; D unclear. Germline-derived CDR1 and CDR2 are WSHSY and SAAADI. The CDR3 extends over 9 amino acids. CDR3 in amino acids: CASRFGPDF. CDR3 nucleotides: TGCGCCAGCAGGTTCGGTCCGGATTTT.

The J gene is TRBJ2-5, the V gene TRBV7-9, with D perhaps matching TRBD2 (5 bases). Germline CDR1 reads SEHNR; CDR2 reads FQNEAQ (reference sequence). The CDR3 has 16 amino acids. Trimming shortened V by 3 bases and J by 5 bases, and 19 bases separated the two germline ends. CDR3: CASSFLGRPTGETQYF. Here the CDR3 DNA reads TGTGCCAGCAGCTTCCTTGGTAGGCCTACGGGGGAGACCCAGTACTTC.

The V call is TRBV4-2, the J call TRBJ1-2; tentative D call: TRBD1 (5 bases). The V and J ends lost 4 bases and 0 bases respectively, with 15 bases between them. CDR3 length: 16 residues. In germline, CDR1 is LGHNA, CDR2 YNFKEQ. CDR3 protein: CASSRALDRSNYGYTF. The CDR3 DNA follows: TGTGCCAGCAGCCGAGCGTTAGACAGATCTAACTATGGCTACACCTTC.

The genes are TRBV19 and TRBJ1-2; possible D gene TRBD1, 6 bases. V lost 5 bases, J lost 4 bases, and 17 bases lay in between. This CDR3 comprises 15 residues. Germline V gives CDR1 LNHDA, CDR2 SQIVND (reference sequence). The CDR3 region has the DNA TGTGCCAGTAGTTCGTCGGGACAACTTAGCTATGGCTACACCTTC. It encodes CASSSSGQLSYGYTF.